These 14 T cell receptor beta chains were sequenced from one sample in a study of shared clonotypes between healthy human individuals (TCRdb year 2020). The library came from the immunoSEQ multiplex PCR assay. This immuneACCESS table, as held by TCRdb, lists in-frame sequences with V and J called but not all clones. Of the missing ones, under half trace to an unresolved V gene in checked studies; the others have no known cause. The sample table shows approximately 2.3 million clones, and just over 90% are seen once. The ten most abundant clones make up about 0.37% of the sample. The sample comprised naive CD4+ T cells from PBMCs. In the paper's terms, the cell subset or site label means: CD45RA+ positively selected. The receptor source for this set is a man younger than 30 in good health. Some clones in this sample may be carry-over from other donors' samples.

J is TRBJ1-4 and V is TRBV2; maybe TRBD1 (6 bases). Trimming shortened V by 5 bases and J by 7 bases, and 11 bases separated the two germline ends. The CDR3 extends over 13 amino acids. The germline V gene encodes CDR1 SNHLY and CDR2 FYNNEI. The CDR3 sequence is CASSRQASEKLFF. The CDR3 nucleotides are TGTGCCAGCAGTAGACAGGCAAGTGAAAAACTGTTTTTT.

In this sample, this clone turned up a few times. V is TRBV2 and J is TRBJ1-1, with no clear D. CDR1 SNHLY and CDR2 FYNNEI come from the germline V gene. The CDR3 covers 13 residues. The ends were cut back, 1 base at V and 3 bases at J, with 6 bases in the middle. CDR3 DNA: TGTGCCAGCAGTGAAGGTCTCTACACTGAAGCTTTCTTT. This codes for CASSEGLYTEAFF.

The chain has TRBV5-4 and TRBJ1-4; possibly TRBD1 for D (6 bases). V was cut by 4 bases and J by 3 bases, with 22 bases left in between. CDR3 length: 18 amino acids. Germline-derived CDR1 and CDR2 are SGHNT and YYREEE (reference sequence). The CDR3 bases are TGTGCCAGCAGCACCAAGGGAGGGTCCAGGGGTTCTAATGAAAAACTGTTTTTT. Translated: CASSTKGGSRGSNEKLFF.

This clone was detected once. The V and J genes are TRBV11-3 and TRBJ2-3; D gene unclear. The germline V gene has CDR1 SGHNT and CDR2 YENEEA. The ends were cut back, 1 base at V and 2 bases at J, with 19 bases in the middle. This CDR3 spans 18 amino acids. The CDR3 DNA sequence: TGTGCCAGCAGCTTAGTGGTGACCGGCGGATGGTCCACAGATACGCAGTATTTT. Residues: CASSLVVTGGWSTDTQYF.

The chain joins TRBV15 to TRBJ2-2; D gene ambiguous. Trimming left V 5 bases short and J 3 bases short, with 7 bases between. This CDR3 has 13 residues. CDR1 is LNHNV and CDR2 is YYDKDF in the germline V gene (reference sequence). The CDR3 DNA is TGTGCCACCAGCCCGTGGGACACCGGGGAGCTGTTTTTT. Translating it yields CATSPWDTGELFF. The whole variable domain, filled in from reference TRBV15 and TRBJ2-2, reads DAMVIQNPRYQVTQFGKPVTLSCSQTLNHNVMYWYQQKSSQAPKLLFHYYDKDFNNEADTPDNFQSRRPNTSFCFLDIRSPGLGDTAMYLCATSPWDTGELFFGEGSRLTVL.

The chain combines TRBV30 with TRBJ2-1; either TRBD1 or TRBD2 may fit D (5 bases each). The CDR3 length is 14 residues. Germline V gives CDR1 GTSNPN, CDR2 SVGIG (reference sequence). Between the trimmed V and J ends, which lost 4 bases and 5 bases, there was a span of 15 bases. CDR3 sequence (DNA): TGTGCCTGGACGACGGGGCAGGGTAACAATGAGCAGTTCTTC. Protein: CAWTTGQGNNEQFF.

V is TRBV29-1 and J is TRBJ1-2, with 8 bases lining up with TRBD1. The CDR3 runs 13 residues. The ends lost 7 bases at V and 0 bases at J; junction bases unmatched: 4. The germline CDR1 and CDR2 sequences are SQVTM and ANQGSEA. The CDR3 DNA reads as TGCAGCGGTACAGGGGGAGCTAACTATGGCTACACCTTC. It encodes CSGTGGANYGYTF.

The V call is TRBV9, the J call TRBJ2-3; 8 nucleotides agree with TRBD2. This CDR3 region has 15 residues. Germline V gene sequence: CDR1 SGDLS, CDR2 YYNGEE. The J segment lost 5 bases and the V segment lost 3 bases, leaving 8 bases of the junction unmatched. DNA of the CDR3: TGTGCCAGCAGCGGACGGACTAGCAGGGGAGATACGCAGTATTTT. It encodes CASSGRTSRGDTQYF.

This chain connects TRBV5-1 to TRBJ1-3, with a weak D call TRBD1 (6 bases). The CDR3 length is 16 residues. Germline-derived CDR1 and CDR2 are SGHRS and YFSETQ. Trimming removed 4 bases from V and 0 bases from J, with 14 bases in between. The CDR3 bases are TGCGCCAGCAGCCCGGACAGTTCCTTCTCTGGAAACACCATATATTTT. Translated, it gives CASSPDSSFSGNTIYF.

The gene calls are TRBV25-1 and TRBJ2-4; 8 bases map to TRBD1. The CDR3 has 17 amino acids. J lost 6 bases, V lost 3 bases, and 13 bases had no gene match. Germline loops: CDR1 MGHDK, CDR2 SYGVNS. CDR3 bases: TGTGCCAGCAGTGAGGAGGCGGCAGGGGGCGGAAGAAACATTCAGTACTTC. This encodes CASSEEAAGGGRNIQYF.

The chain couples TRBV18 to TRBJ1-2, with 7 bases aligning to TRBD1. This CDR3 has 15 amino acids. Germline CDR1 and CDR2: KGHSH and LQKENI. V lost 4 bases and J lost 4; bases outside the gene matches: 9. The DNA for the CDR3 is TGTGCCAGCTCACTCCAGACAGGGACCAGCTATGGCTACACCTTC. This codes for CASSLQTGTSYGYTF.

This clone showed up just once. The DNA for the CDR3 is TGTGCCAGCAGCCGCAGGGGCTACAATGAGCAGTTCTTC. Its translation is CASSRRGYNEQFF. This chain uses TRBV11-3 with TRBJ2-1; a weak D match, TRBD1 (6 bases). The CDR3 contains 13 residues. V was clipped by 5 bases and J by 3 bases, with 8 bases between them. The V gene's germline CDR1 is SGHNT and CDR2 YENEEA.

V usage is TRBV19 and J usage is TRBJ1-5, with 8 bases lining up with TRBD1. CDR3 length equals 18 residues. Germline V gene sequence: CDR1 LNHDA, CDR2 SQIVND (reference sequence). The V segment lost 2 bases and the J segment 0 bases; nucleotides outside the gene matches: 9. CDR3 nucleotide sequence: TGTGCCAGTAGTATAAGCGAGACAGGGGTTTATAGCAATCAGCCCCAGCATTTT. Its protein product is CASSISETGVYSNQPQHF.

The rearrangement links TRBV19 to TRBJ1-2; 8 bases match TRBD1. The V gene end was trimmed by 4 bases and the J gene end by 10 bases; junction bases not matched to a gene: 14. The CDR3 consists of 15 residues. The V gene's germline CDR1 is LNHDA and CDR2 SQIVND (reference sequence). This CDR3 is CASSNVGQALAPYTF. The CDR3 DNA reads as TGTGCCAGTAGTAATGTGGGACAGGCTCTAGCCCCCTACACCTTC.